One sample yielded the 32 T cell receptor beta chains listed below, sequenced in a study of T cells after yellow fever vaccination. TCRdb re-derived calls from the 5' RACE reads in MiXCR, one entry per CDR3 protein. The sample has some 130,000 distinct CDR3 sequences; under 7% are singletons. The sequencing used CD4+ T cells sorted from PBMCs, collected 10 days after the yellow fever booster vaccination. These receptors were collected from a man aged 25 to 40 who received the YFV17D yellow fever vaccine.

This clonotype was seen at least ten times. This sequence joins TRBV20-1 and TRBJ2-3; 7 nucleotides match TRBD2. The CDR3 runs 14 residues. V lost 6 bases, J lost 0 bases, and 6 bases stayed unmatched. The germline V gene encodes CDR1 DFQATT and CDR2 SNEGSKA (reference sequence). CDR3 amino acids: CSAFSGPSTDTQYF. In DNA, the CDR3 is TGCAGTGCCTTTAGCGGGCCTAGCACAGATACGCAGTATTTT.

Ten or more counts support this clonotype. The gene calls are TRBV7-2 and TRBJ2-3, with 8 bases aligning to TRBD2. In germline, CDR1 is SGHTA, CDR2 FQGNSA. The ends lost 6 bases at V and 2 bases at J; junction bases unmatched: 7. The CDR3 extends over 15 amino acids. CDR3 DNA: TGTGCCAGCAGGGTAGCGGGGACTCTCACAGATACGCAGTATTTT. Translated: CASRVAGTLTDTQYF.

As regards this clonotype: A much more abundant neighbour one base away suggests this may be a read error. The chain joins TRBV20-1 to TRBJ2-5; perhaps TRBD1 as D (6 bases). The CDR3 is made up of 14 amino acids. The germline V gene encodes CDR1 DFQATT and CDR2 SNEGSKA (reference sequence). CDR3 loop: CSAPAPPGQESQYF. As DNA, the CDR3 is TGCAGTGCTCCCGCCCCCCCGGGACAAGAGTCCCAGTACTTC.

A note on this clonotype: This could be a read error, since a much larger clone is one nucleotide away. The gene calls are TRBV11-2 and TRBJ2-7; D is possibly TRBD1 or TRBD2 (6 bases each). V was cut by 3 bases and J by 0 bases, with 15 bases left in between. The CDR3 covers 16 residues. The V gene's germline CDR1 is SGHAT and CDR2 FQNNGV. The CDR3 sequence: CASSLRRGRISYEQYF. CDR3 coding DNA: TGTGCCAGCAGCTTGAGAAGGGGGAGGATCTCCTACGAGCAGTACTTC.

This clonotype was seen many times. The chain uses TRBV7-2 and TRBJ2-1; no clear D. CDR3 length equals 13 residues. Trimming took 0 bases from V and 7 from J, leaving 7 bases between them. Germline CDR1 reads SGHTA; CDR2 reads FQGNSA. CDR3 protein: CASSLAFTNEQFF. Here the CDR3 DNA reads TGTGCCAGCAGCTTAGCCTTCACTAATGAGCAGTTCTTC. The complete variable domain, with remaining parts taken from reference TRBV7-2 and TRBJ2-1, reads GAGVSQSPSNKVTEKGKDVELRCDPISGHTALYWYRQSLGQGLEFLIYFQGNSAPDKSGLPSDRFSAERTGGSVSTLTIQRTQQEDSAVYLCASSLAFTNEQFFGPGTRLTVL.

This clonotype was counted many times. CDR3 amino acids: CASSPYSGNTIYF. The CDR3 bases are TGTGCCAGCAGCCCTTACTCTGGAAACACCATATATTTT. This rearrangement joins TRBV7-2 to TRBJ1-3; no reliable D call. The CDR3 length is 13 residues. Germline V gene sequence: CDR1 SGHTA, CDR2 FQGNSA. V was shortened by 5 bases and J by 0 bases, with 5 bases between the two germline ends.

A remark on this clonotype: A much more abundant neighbour one base away suggests this may be a read error. The chain couples TRBV12-3 or TRBV12-4 to TRBJ2-6; perhaps TRBD1 as D (6 bases). Trimming left V 10 bases short and J 2 bases short, with 15 bases between. The CDR3 totals 15 residues. In nucleotides, the CDR3 is TGTGCCACCGAAAACACAGGGACTGGGGCCAACGTCCTGACTTTC. Translated, it gives CATENTGTGANVLTF.

This clonotype was seen many times. The chain combines TRBV4-3 with TRBJ2-1; 7 bases are a match to TRBD2. Germline CDR1 and CDR2: LGHNA and YSLEER. The CDR3 is made up of 14 amino acids. V lost 4 bases and J lost 8; bases outside the gene matches: 8. CDR3 protein: CASSLHGRLDEQFF. CDR3 sequence (DNA): TGCGCCAGCAGCCTCCACGGGAGGCTCGATGAGCAGTTCTTC.

The chain recombines TRBV14 with TRBJ2-7; tentatively, D is TRBD1 (6 bases). The ends were cut back, 4 bases at V and 2 bases at J, with 21 bases in the middle. The CDR3 has 17 residues. The V gene's germline CDR1 is SGHDN and CDR2 FVKESK. Here the CDR3 reads CASSRHRSRDTTYEQYF. The CDR3, as DNA: TGTGCCAGCAGCCGGCATCGCTCCCGGGACACGACCTACGAGCAGTACTTC. Combining the CDR3 with reference TRBV14 and TRBJ2-7 gives the whole variable domain EAGVTQFPSHSVIEKGQTVTLRCDPISGHDNLYWYRRVMGKEIKFLLHFVKESKQDESGMPNNRFLAERTGGTYSTLKVQPAELEDSGVYFCASSRHRSRDTTYEQYFGPGTRLTVT.

This clonotype was counted at least ten times. Written as DNA, the CDR3 is TGTGCCAGCAGGACCCCAGGGGTAGAGACCCAGTACTTC. It is translated as CASRTPGVETQYF. The V gene is TRBV6-5, the J gene TRBJ2-5; TRBD1 might be the D (6 bases). Trimming removed 6 bases from V and 4 bases from J, with 12 bases in between. Per germline, CDR1 MNHEY and CDR2 SVGAGI. The CDR3 runs 13 residues.

This clonotype was picked up many times. The CDR3: CASTPIGEGAYNEQFF. The CDR3 DNA follows: TGTGCCAGCACCCCCATCGGGGAGGGGGCCTACAATGAGCAGTTCTTC. The chain has TRBV21-1 and TRBJ2-1; TRBD2 is the table's D call and was not checked against the DNA. TRBV21-1 is tagged as a pseudogene. CDR3 length: 16 amino acids.

This clonotype was observed many times. The chain couples TRBV29-1 to TRBJ1-1; 7 nucleotides match TRBD1. CDR1 and CDR2 (germline): SQVTM, ANQGSEA. This CDR3 is built from 12 residues. With V trimmed by 5 bases and J by 4 bases, 4 bases remained unmatched. CDR3 sequence (DNA): TGCAGCGTTCCAGGGGGGATCACTGAAGCTTTCTTT. Translated: CSVPGGITEAFF.

The sample holds many counts of this clonotype. This chain joins TRBV5-1 and TRBJ2-3; 7 bases match TRBD1. This CDR3 is built from 13 residues. The junction had 6 bases not matched to a gene; V was cut back by 7 bases and J by 4 bases. In germline, CDR1 is SGHRS, CDR2 YFSETQ. CDR3 coding DNA: TGCGCCAGCGCTGGACAGGTCCCAGATACGCAGTATTTT. The encoded protein is CASAGQVPDTQYF.

In this sample, this clonotype turned up many times. The chain employs TRBV20-1 and TRBJ1-2, with D tentatively TRBD1 (5 bases). From germline, CDR1 is DFQATT and CDR2 SNEGSKA (reference sequence). The V end was cut by 1 base, the J end by 8 bases, with 11 bases between. This CDR3 has 12 amino acids. CDR3 protein: CSARVLTEGYTF. In DNA form, the CDR3 reads TGCAGTGCTAGAGTGTTGACAGAGGGCTACACCTTC.

This clonotype was picked up many times. This chain connects TRBV14 to TRBJ1-5; no reliable D call. CDR1 is SGHDN and CDR2 is FVKESK in the germline V gene. CDR3 length: 13 amino acids. The germline V and J ends were trimmed by 5 bases and 2 bases, with 7 bases remaining between them. CDR3 amino acids: CASSMYGNQPQHF. The CDR3, as DNA: TGTGCCAGCAGCATGTACGGCAATCAGCCCCAGCATTTT. Full variable domain (missing parts from reference TRBV14 and TRBJ1-5): EAGVTQFPSHSVIEKGQTVTLRCDPISGHDNLYWYRRVMGKEIKFLLHFVKESKQDESGMPNNRFLAERTGGTYSTLKVQPAELEDSGVYFCASSMYGNQPQHFGDGTRLSIL.

The table lists this clonotype with many counts. J is TRBJ2-1 and V is TRBV5-1, with D hard to call. Trimming cost V 4 bases and J 7 bases, with 15 bases left between them. The CDR3 spans 14 residues. From germline, CDR1 is SGHRS and CDR2 YFSETQ. The CDR3 sequence: CASSPGSELNEQFF. Written as DNA, the CDR3 is TGCGCCAGCAGCCCTGGTTCCGAGCTTAATGAGCAGTTCTTC.

This clonotype has at least ten counts. The J gene is TRBJ2-3, the V gene TRBV7-2; tentative D call: TRBD2 (5 bases). Trimming took 5 bases from V and 3 from J, leaving 18 bases between them. The CDR3 spans 16 residues. The germline CDR1 and CDR2 sequences are SGHTA and FQGNSA. As DNA, the CDR3 is TGTGCCAGCAGCCCTCGGGCGGGTCGGGGTACAGATACGCAGTATTTT. It codes for CASSPRAGRGTDTQYF.

The chain carries TRBV5-1 and TRBJ1-2, with TRBD1 matching over 8 bases. The CDR3 consists of 14 residues. V trimming: 0 bases; J trimming: 7 bases; junction bases outside the gene matches: 5. Looked up from germline, CDR1 is SGHRS and CDR2 is YFSETQ. The CDR3 protein is CASSLERTGFGYTF. CDR3 in DNA: TGCGCCAGCAGCTTGGAGCGGACAGGGTTTGGCTACACCTTC.

This clonotype was counted many times. The chain employs TRBV7-2 and TRBJ1-3; 7 nucleotides agree with TRBD1. This CDR3 contains 16 residues. Germline trimming cut 5 bases from V and 0 bases from J; bases unmatched to any gene: 7. From germline, CDR1 is SGHTA and CDR2 FQGNSA. CDR3 bases: TGTGCCAGCAGCCGCGGACAGGCGATCTCTGGAAACACCATATATTTT. It encodes CASSRGQAISGNTIYF.

This clonotype was recorded many times. The chain is built from TRBV7-2 and TRBJ2-2; D is perhaps TRBD2 (6 bases). Germline CDR1 and CDR2: SGHTA and FQGNSA. The ends were cut back, 3 bases at V and 0 bases at J, with 8 bases in the middle. This CDR3 contains 15 residues. In nucleotides, the CDR3 is TGTGCCAGCAGCTTTGGCGGGACGAACACCGGGGAGCTGTTTTTT. It codes for CASSFGGTNTGELFF. Together with reference TRBV7-2 and TRBJ2-2, the CDR3 gives the full variable domain: GAGVSQSPSNKVTEKGKDVELRCDPISGHTALYWYRQSLGQGLEFLIYFQGNSAPDKSGLPSDRFSAERTGGSVSTLTIQRTQQEDSAVYLCASSFGGTNTGELFFGEGSRLTVL.

This clonotype was recorded many times. J is TRBJ1-1 and V is TRBV7-2; D might be TRBD1 (5 bases). Trimming shortened V by 5 bases and J by 10 bases, and 17 bases separated the two germline ends. Looked up from germline, CDR1 is SGHTA and CDR2 is FQGNSA. The CDR3 runs 13 residues. The CDR3 reads CASSISGGRGAFF. The CDR3 bases are TGTGCCAGCAGCATCTCCGGGGGGAGGGGAGCTTTCTTT.

This clonotype showed up many times. The chain is built from TRBV2 and TRBJ2-7, with D perhaps TRBD2 (6 bases). V shed 2 bases and J shed 0 bases, with 8 bases lying between them. This CDR3 contains 14 residues. Germline-derived CDR1 and CDR2 are SNHLY and FYNNEI. CDR3 sequence: CASSEWDFSYEQYF. CDR3 bases: TGTGCCAGCAGTGAATGGGACTTCTCCTACGAGCAGTACTTC.

This clonotype was detected ten times or more. The chain uses TRBV5-1 and TRBJ2-5; TRBD1 matches 8 bases. Germline CDR1 is SGHRS and CDR2 is YFSETQ. V dropped 5 bases and J dropped 2; count of bases not matched to a gene: 5. CDR3 length: 14 residues. CDR3 nucleotide sequence: TGCGCCAGCAGATCGGGGACAGGACAAGAGACCCAGTACTTC. Protein: CASRSGTGQETQYF.

There are many counts of this clonotype. The genes are TRBV19 and TRBJ2-3, with a possible D match to TRBD2 (6 bases). The CDR3 consists of 14 residues. Trimming shortened V by 2 bases and J by 6 bases, and 12 bases separated the two germline ends. Germline CDR1 reads LNHDA; CDR2 reads SQIVND (reference sequence). The CDR3 DNA sequence: TGTGCCAGTAGTATATGGCGGGACCCCGATACGCAGTATTTT. Protein product: CASSIWRDPDTQYF.

This clonotype was seen at least ten times. This chain connects TRBV20-1 to TRBJ2-3; D not resolved. CDR1 and CDR2 from the germline V gene are DFQATT and SNEGSKA (reference sequence). V was shortened by 3 bases and J by 2 bases, with 9 bases between the two germline ends. CDR3 size: 13 residues. The DNA of the CDR3 is TGCAGTGCTAGTTTGCCTTTCACAGATACGCAGTATTTT. Its translation: CSASLPFTDTQYF.

This clonotype was picked up many times. This chain uses TRBV25-1 with TRBJ2-3; D remains unclear. CDR1 and CDR2 (germline): MGHDK, SYGVNS. V lost 7 bases and J 0 bases, leaving 8 bases between the germline ends. The CDR3 sequence is 13 residues long. The CDR3 here is CASTAASTDTQYF. The CDR3 nucleotides read TGTGCCAGCACAGCAGCTAGCACAGATACGCAGTATTTT.

The sample holds many counts of this clonotype. This sequence joins TRBV5-1 and TRBJ2-7; D may be TRBD1 (6 bases). Germline loops: CDR1 SGHRS, CDR2 YFSETQ. The CDR3 runs 15 residues. V shed 4 bases and J shed 7 bases, with 21 bases lying between them. The CDR3 is CASSLGQSSTWEQYF. Written as DNA, the CDR3 is TGCGCCAGCAGCCTAGGACAGAGTAGTACGTGGGAGCAGTACTTC.

In the case of this clonotype: A read error may explain this, as a much larger clone is one base away. J is TRBJ2-1 and V is TRBV6-2 or TRBV6-3; 7 nucleotides agree with TRBD1. Per the germline V gene, CDR1 is MNHEY and CDR2 is SVGEGT. The V gene end was trimmed by 6 bases and the J gene end by 7 bases; junction bases not matched to a gene: 3. The CDR3 extends over 12 amino acids. CDR3 residues: CASSRQGNEQFF. The CDR3 region has the DNA TGTGCCAGCAGCAGACAGGGTAATGAGCAGTTCTTC.

This clonotype was detected many times. The rearrangement joins TRBV29-1 to TRBJ2-5; D is ambiguous. V was pared by 5 bases and J by 5 bases, with 12 bases between. Germline V CDR1 and CDR2: SQVTM, ANQGSEA. CDR3 length equals 12 residues. CDR3 sequence: CSVTDSPETQYF. The CDR3 bases are TGCAGCGTTACGGATTCGCCGGAGACCCAGTACTTC.

This clonotype was seen only a few times. The rearrangement uses TRBV5-6 and TRBJ2-3; a possible D gene is TRBD2 (5 bases). Germline V gene data show CDR1 as SGHDT and CDR2 as YYEEEE. The CDR3 runs to 16 residues. V was clipped by 2 bases and J by 5 bases, with 18 bases between them. Here the CDR3 reads CASSFGGLSFGDTQYF. DNA of the CDR3: TGTGCCAGCAGCTTTGGAGGACTTTCCTTCGGAGATACGCAGTATTTT.

This clonotype has ten or more counts. This rearrangement joins TRBV6-2 or TRBV6-3 to TRBJ2-3; D unresolved. Germline CDR1 and CDR2: MNHEY and SVGEGT. V gave up 6 bases and J gave up 1 base, with 8 bases separating them. This CDR3 region has 13 residues. The CDR3 region is CASSPRRTDTQYF. The CDR3 region has the DNA TGTGCCAGCAGCCCCCGGCGCACAGATACGCAGTATTTT.

This clonotype was seen repeatedly, ten times or more. This chain uses TRBV29-1 with TRBJ2-7; either TRBD1 or TRBD2 may fit D (6 bases each). The V and J ends lost 4 bases and 4 bases respectively, with 11 bases between them. CDR1 SQVTM and CDR2 ANQGSEA come from the germline V gene. The CDR3 is 12 amino acids. For the CDR3, the DNA is TGCAGCGTTGGTCAGGGGAGGTACGAGCAGTACTTC. Residues: CSVGQGRYEQYF.